This TCR beta chain was recorded in a study of CD8+ T cells in alopecia areata. The wider study: Patients in the treated group were given tofacitinib by mouth, 5 to 10 mg twice a day. Notes on the study in general: Possibly because of HLA-related factors, TCR sharing was less clear across patients than in mice. Normal skin's resident alphabeta T cells are also sequenced in scalp samples.

It was cDNA, reverse transcribed from extracted RNA, that served as the sequencing template. The protocol was immunoSEQ multiplex PCR, while the TCRdb copy is restricted to in-frame clones and leaves out a portion. The sample has about 97,000 clones; roughly two fifths are singletons. In regard to this clone: Its matching antigen is unknown.

The germline V gene has CDR1 SGHAT and CDR2 FQNNGV. This CDR3 region has 13 residues. The V and J ends lost 2 bases and 5 bases respectively, with 9 bases between them. The clonotype comes from a human donor with alopecia areata. Sequencing was carried out using CD4+ T cells sorted from blood. The rearrangement links TRBV11-2 to TRBJ2-5, with unresolved D. DNA for the CDR3: TGTGCCAGCAGCTTATGGGGTTCGGAGACCCAGTACTTC. It translates to CASSLWGSETQYF.